This T cell receptor beta chain was obtained from a study of cytomegalovirus exposure and HLA in healthy donors. PCR primers comprised 60 Vbeta and 13 Jbeta primers. The protocol was immunoSEQ multiplex PCR, while the TCRdb copy is restricted to in-frame clones and leaves out a portion. The specimen's table records approximately 210,000 clones. The CDR3 covers 14 residues. Germline CDR1 SGHNT, CDR2 YYREEE (reference sequence). Trimming left V 4 bases short and J 4 bases short, with 14 bases between. Sequenced material: PBMCs. This chain joins TRBV5-4 and TRBJ1-1; D perhaps matches TRBD1 (6 bases). The receptor's source is a woman in her 30s in good health and CMV-seropositive. This chain's CDR3 is CASSARQDGTEAFF. The CDR3 nucleotides are TGTGCCAGCAGCGCCAGACAGGACGGCACTGAAGCTTTCTTT.